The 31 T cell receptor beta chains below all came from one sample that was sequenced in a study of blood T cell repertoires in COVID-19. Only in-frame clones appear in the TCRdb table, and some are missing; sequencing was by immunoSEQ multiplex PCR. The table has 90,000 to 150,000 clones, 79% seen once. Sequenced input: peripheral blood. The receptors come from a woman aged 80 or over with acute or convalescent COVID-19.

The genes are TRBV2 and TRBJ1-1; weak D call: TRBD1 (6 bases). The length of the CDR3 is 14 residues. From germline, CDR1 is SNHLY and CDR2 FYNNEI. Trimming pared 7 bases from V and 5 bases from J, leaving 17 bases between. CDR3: CASTRDTWRTEAFF. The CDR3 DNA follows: TGTGCCAGCACCCGGGACACCTGGAGGACTGAAGCTTTCTTT. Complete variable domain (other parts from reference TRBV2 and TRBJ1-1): EPEVTQTPSHQVTQMGQEVILRCVPISNHLYFYWYRQILGQKVEFLVSFYNNEISEKSEIFDDQFSVERPDGSNFTLKIRSTKLEDSAMYFCASTRDTWRTEAFFGQGTRLTVV.

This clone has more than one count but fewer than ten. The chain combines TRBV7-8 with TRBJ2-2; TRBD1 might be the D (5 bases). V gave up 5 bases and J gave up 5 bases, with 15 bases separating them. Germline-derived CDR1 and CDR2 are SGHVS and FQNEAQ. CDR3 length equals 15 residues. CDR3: CASSLLGVRTGELFF. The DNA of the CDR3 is TGTGCCAGCAGCCTATTAGGGGTTCGGACCGGGGAGCTGTTTTTT.

CDR3 nucleotide sequence: TGTGCCAGCAGTTTGCATAGCGGGGGGTCCTACGAGCAGTACTTC. Translated, it gives CASSLHSGGSYEQYF. V and J are TRBV28 and TRBJ2-7; 10 positions match TRBD2. Trimming cost V 3 bases and J 1 base; bases outside gene matches: 3. CDR3 length: 15 residues. Germline V gene sequence: CDR1 MDHEN, CDR2 SYDVKM. The full variable domain, rest sourced from reference TRBV28 and TRBJ2-7, is DVKVTQSSRYLVKRTGEKVFLECVQDMDHENMFWYRQDPGLGLRLIYFSYDVKMKEKGDIPEGYSVSREKKERFSLILESASTNQTSMYLCASSLHSGGSYEQYFGPGTRLTVT.

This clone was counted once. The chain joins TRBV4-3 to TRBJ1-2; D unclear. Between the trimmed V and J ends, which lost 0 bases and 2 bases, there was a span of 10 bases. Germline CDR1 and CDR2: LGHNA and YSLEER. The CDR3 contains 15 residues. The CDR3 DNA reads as TGCGCCAGCAGCCAAGATGGTGCAGGCAACTATGGCTACACCTTC. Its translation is CASSQDGAGNYGYTF.

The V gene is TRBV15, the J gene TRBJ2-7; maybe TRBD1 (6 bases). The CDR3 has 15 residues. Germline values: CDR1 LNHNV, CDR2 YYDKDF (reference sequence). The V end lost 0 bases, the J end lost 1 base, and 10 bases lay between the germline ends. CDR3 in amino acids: CATSRDRQVSYEQYF. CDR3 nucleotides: TGTGCCACCAGCAGAGATAGACAGGTATCCTACGAGCAGTACTTC.

The CDR3 bases are TGTGCCAGCAATGACGGGGTTAAAGGCTCCTATAATTCACCCCTCCACTTT. As protein: CASNDGVKGSYNSPLHF. The chain combines TRBV3-1 (or the pseudogene TRBV3-2) with TRBJ1-6; D unclear. The CDR3 length is 17 residues. CDR1 and CDR2 (germline): LGHDT, YNNKEL (reference sequence). Trimming cost V 7 bases and J 0 bases, with 16 bases left between them.

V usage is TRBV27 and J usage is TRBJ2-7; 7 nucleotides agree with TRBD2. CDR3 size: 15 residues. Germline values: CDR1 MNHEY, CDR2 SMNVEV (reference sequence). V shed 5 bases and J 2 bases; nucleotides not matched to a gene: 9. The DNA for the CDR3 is TGTGCCAGCAGTCCCCCCCCGGGGGGAACCTACGAGCAGTACTTC. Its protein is CASSPPPGGTYEQYF.

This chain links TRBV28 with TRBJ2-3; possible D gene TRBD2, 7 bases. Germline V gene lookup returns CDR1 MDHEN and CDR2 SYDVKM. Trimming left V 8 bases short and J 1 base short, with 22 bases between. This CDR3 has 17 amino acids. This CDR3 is CASRTWGGRGGTDTQYF. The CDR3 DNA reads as TGTGCCAGCCGGACCTGGGGGGGGCGCGGGGGCACAGATACGCAGTATTTT. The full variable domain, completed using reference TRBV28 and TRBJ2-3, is DVKVTQSSRYLVKRTGEKVFLECVQDMDHENMFWYRQDPGLGLRLIYFSYDVKMKEKGDIPEGYSVSREKKERFSLILESASTNQTSMYLCASRTWGGRGGTDTQYFGPGTRLTVL.

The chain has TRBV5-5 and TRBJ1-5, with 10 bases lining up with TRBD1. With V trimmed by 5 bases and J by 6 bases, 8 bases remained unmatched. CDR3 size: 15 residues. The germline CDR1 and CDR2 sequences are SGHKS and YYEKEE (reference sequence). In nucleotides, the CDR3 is TGTGCCAGCAGACAGGGACAGGGGCTGTTTCAGCCCCAGCATTTT. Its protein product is CASRQGQGLFQPQHF. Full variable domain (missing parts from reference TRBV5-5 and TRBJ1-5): DAGVTQSPTHLIKTRGQQVTLRCSPISGHKSVSWYQQVLGQGPQFIFQYYEKEERGRGNFPDRFSARQFPNYSSELNVNALLLGDSALYLCASRQGQGLFQPQHFGDGTRLSIL.

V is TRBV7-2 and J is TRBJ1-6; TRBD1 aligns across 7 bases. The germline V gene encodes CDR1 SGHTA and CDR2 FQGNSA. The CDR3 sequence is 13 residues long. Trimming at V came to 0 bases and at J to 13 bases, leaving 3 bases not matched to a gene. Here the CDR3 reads CASSLAPQGPLHF. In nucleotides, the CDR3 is TGTGCCAGCAGCTTAGCCCCACAGGGGCCCCTCCACTTT.

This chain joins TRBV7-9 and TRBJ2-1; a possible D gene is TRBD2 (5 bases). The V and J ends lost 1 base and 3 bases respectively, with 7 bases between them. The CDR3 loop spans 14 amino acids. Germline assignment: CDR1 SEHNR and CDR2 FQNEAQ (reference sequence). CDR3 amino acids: CASSLVAYYNEQFF. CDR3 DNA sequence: TGTGCCAGCAGCTTAGTAGCGTACTACAATGAGCAGTTCTTC.

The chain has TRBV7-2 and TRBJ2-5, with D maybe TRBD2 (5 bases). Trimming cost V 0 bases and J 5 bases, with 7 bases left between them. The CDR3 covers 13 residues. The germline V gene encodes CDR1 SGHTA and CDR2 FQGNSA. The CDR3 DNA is TGTGCCAGCAGCTTAGCGGGAGTGGAGACCCAGTACTTC. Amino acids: CASSLAGVETQYF.

The CDR3 DNA sequence: TGTGCCAGCAGCAGGGCATGGGGCTACACCTTC. As protein: CASSRAWGYTF. The chain uses TRBV28 and TRBJ1-2; D possibly corresponds to TRBD1 (5 bases). This CDR3 is built from 11 residues. The V gene's germline CDR1 is MDHEN and CDR2 SYDVKM. Trimming removed 6 bases from V and 8 bases from J, with 10 bases in between.

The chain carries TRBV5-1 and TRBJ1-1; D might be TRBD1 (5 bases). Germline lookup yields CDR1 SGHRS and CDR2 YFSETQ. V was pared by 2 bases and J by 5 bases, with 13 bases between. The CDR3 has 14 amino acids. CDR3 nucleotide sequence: TGCGCCAGCAGCTTAATGGGGCGAGAGACTGAAGCTTTCTTT. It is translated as CASSLMGRETEAFF.

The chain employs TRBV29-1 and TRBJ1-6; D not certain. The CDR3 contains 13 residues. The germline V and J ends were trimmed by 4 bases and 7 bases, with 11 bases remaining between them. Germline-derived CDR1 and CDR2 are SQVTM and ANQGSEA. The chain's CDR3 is CSVAAGGNSPLHF. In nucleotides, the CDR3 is TGCAGCGTTGCCGCGGGCGGCAATTCACCCCTCCACTTT.

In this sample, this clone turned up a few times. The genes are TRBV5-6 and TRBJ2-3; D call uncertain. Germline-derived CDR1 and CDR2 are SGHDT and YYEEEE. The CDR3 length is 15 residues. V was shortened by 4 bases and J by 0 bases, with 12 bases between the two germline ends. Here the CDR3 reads CASSVVLGSTDTQYF. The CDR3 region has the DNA TGTGCCAGCAGCGTTGTGCTAGGTAGCACAGATACGCAGTATTTT.

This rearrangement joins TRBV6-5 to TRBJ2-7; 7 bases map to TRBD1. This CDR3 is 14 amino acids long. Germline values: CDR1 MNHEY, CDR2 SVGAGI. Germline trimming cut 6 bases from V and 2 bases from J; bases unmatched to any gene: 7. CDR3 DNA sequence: TGTGCCAGCAGCCGTAGGACAGGACCCTACGAGCAGTACTTC. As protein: CASSRRTGPYEQYF.

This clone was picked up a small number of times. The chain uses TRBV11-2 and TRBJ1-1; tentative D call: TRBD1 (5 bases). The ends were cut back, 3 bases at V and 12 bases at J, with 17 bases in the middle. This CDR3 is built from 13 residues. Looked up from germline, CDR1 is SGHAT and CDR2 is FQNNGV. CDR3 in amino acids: CASSFEQEGRTFF. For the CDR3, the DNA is TGTGCCAGCAGCTTCGAACAGGAAGGCCGTACTTTCTTT.

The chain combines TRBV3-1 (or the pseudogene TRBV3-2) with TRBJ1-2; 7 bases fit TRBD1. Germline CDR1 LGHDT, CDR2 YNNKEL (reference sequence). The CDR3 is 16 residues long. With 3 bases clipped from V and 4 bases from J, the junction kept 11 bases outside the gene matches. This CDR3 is CASSHPQQGIGYGYTF. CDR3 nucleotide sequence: TGTGCCAGCAGCCATCCGCAACAGGGGATCGGCTATGGCTACACCTTC.

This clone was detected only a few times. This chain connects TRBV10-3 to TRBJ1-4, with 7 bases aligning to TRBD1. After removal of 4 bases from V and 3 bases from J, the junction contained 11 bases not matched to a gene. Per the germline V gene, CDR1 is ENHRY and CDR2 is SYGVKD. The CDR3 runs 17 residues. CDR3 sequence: CAISGSNPGQSNEKLFF. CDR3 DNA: TGTGCCATCAGTGGGTCAAACCCGGGACAGTCTAATGAAAAACTGTTTTTT.

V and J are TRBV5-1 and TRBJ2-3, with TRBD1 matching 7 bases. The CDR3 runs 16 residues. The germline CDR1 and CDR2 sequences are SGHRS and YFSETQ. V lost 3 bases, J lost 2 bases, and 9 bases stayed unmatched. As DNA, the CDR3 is TGCGCCAGCAGCTCCGAGGGACAGCTCTCCACAGATACGCAGTATTTT. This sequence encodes CASSSEGQLSTDTQYF.

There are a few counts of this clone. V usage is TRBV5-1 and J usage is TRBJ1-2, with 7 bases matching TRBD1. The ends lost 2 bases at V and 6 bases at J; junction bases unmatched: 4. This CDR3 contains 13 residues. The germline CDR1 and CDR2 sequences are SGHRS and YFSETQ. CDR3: CASSLTGEHGYTF. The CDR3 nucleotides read TGCGCCAGCAGCTTAACAGGGGAACATGGCTACACCTTC. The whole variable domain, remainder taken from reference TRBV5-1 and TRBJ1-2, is KAGVTQTPRYLIKTRGQQVTLSCSPISGHRSVSWYQQTPGQGLQFLFEYFSETQRNKGNFPGRFSGRQFSNSRSEMNVSTLELGDSALYLCASSLTGEHGYTFGSGTRLTVV.

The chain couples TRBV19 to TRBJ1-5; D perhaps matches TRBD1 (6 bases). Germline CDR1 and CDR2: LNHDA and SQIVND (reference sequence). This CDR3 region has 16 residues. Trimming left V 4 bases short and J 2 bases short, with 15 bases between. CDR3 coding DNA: TGTGCCAGTAGTAATTGGGCAGGGGATCGCAATCAGCCCCAGCATTTT. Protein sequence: CASSNWAGDRNQPQHF.

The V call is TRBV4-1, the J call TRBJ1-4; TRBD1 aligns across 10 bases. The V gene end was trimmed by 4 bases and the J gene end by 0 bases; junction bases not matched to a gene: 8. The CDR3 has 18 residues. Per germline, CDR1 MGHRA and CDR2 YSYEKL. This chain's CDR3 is CASSLIDRGLATNEKLFF. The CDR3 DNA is TGCGCCAGCAGCCTAATAGACAGGGGGCTCGCAACTAATGAAAAACTGTTTTTT.

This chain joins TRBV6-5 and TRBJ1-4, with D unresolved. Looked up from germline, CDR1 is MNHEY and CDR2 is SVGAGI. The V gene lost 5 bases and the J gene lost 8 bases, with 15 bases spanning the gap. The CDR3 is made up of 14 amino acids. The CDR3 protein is CASSQRPPTEKLFF. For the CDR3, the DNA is TGTGCCAGCAGTCAGAGACCTCCGACAGAAAAACTGTTTTTT.

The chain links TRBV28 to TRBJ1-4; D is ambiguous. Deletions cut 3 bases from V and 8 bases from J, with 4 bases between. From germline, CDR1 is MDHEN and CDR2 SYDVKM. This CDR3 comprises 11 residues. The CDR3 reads CASSFLEKLFF. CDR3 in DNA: TGTGCCAGCAGTTTTTTAGAAAAACTGTTTTTT.

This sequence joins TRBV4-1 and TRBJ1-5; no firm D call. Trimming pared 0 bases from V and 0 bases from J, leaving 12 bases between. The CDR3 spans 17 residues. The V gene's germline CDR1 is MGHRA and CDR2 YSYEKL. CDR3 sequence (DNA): TGCGCCAGCAGCCAAGAAAGAGAGGATTATAGCAATCAGCCCCAGCATTTT. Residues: CASSQEREDYSNQPQHF.

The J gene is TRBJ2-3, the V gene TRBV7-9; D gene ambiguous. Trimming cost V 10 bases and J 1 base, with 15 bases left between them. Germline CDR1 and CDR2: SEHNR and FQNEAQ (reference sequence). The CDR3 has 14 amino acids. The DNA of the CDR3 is TGTGCCACCCGAACGGATCTAGGCACAGATACGCAGTATTTT. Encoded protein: CATRTDLGTDTQYF.

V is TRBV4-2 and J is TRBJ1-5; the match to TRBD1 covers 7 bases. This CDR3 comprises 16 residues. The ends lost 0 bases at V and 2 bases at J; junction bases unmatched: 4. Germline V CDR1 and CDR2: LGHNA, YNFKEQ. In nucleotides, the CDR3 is TGTGCCAGCAGCCAAGAAAAAGGGGGCGGCAATCAGCCCCAGCATTTT. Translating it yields CASSQEKGGGNQPQHF.

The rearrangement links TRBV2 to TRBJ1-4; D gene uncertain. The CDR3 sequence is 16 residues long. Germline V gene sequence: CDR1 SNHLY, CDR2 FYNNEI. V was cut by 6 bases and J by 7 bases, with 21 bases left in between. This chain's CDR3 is CASSPDAGSFSEKLFF. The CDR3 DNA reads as TGTGCCAGCAGCCCTGATGCGGGGTCGTTTAGTGAAAAACTGTTTTTT.

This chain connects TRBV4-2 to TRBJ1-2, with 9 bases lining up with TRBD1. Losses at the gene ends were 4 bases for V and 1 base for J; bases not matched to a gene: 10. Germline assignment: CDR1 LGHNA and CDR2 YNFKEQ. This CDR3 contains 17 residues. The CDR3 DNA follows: TGTGCCAGCAGCCGAGAAAGGACAGGGGCCATTAACTATGGCTACACCTTC. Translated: CASSRERTGAINYGYTF.